The source of this TCR beta chain is a study of identical twins. Study outcomes and limitations: Insertions were fewer in abundant cord blood beta clonotypes, whereas memory repertoires showed none of this pattern. Cross-sectional statistics, not tracking of the same donors, supported the conclusions.

The germline gives CDR1 SGHRS, CDR2 YFSETQ. V was cut by 0 bases and J by 4 bases, with 16 bases left in between. The CDR3 totals 16 residues. This clonotype was picked up many times. Its target is unknown. A universal primer site was incorporated via template switching, and the cDNA contained unique molecular identifiers. TCRdb redid the calling of the 5' RACE reads with MiXCR, one entry per CDR3 protein. This table has over 250,000 distinct CDR3 sequences, 9.5% appearing once. The sample was also reused in another study, on yellow fever vaccine responses in identical twins. That work contributes: As reported, the vaccine T cell response of twins seemed partly convergent and partly personalized.

The source is a woman between 18 and 30 years old in good health. J is TRBJ1-1 and V is TRBV5-1; D is possibly TRBD1 (6 bases). The sequenced material came from CD8+ T cells sorted from blood. The CDR3 protein is CASSLAAGVLGTEAFF. CDR3 nucleotides: TGCGCCAGCAGCTTGGCGGCAGGGGTTTTGGGCACTGAAGCTTTCTTT.